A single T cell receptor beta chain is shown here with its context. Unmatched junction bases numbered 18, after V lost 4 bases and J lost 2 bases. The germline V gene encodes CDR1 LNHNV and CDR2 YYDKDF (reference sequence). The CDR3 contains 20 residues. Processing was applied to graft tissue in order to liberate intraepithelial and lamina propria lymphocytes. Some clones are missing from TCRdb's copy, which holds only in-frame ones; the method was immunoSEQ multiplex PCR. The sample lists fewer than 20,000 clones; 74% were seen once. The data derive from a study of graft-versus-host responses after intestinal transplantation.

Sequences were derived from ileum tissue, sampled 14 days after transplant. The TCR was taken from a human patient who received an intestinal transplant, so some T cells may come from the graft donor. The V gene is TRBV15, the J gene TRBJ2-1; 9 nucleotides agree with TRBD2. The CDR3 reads CATSIPRTSVALPAYNEQFF. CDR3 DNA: TGTGCCACCAGCATTCCCCGGACTAGCGTAGCTTTACCCGCCTACAATGAGCAGTTCTTC.